This T cell receptor beta chain was sequenced for a study of cytomegalovirus exposure and HLA in healthy donors. Amplification used 60 Vbeta primers and 13 Jbeta primers. The table came from immunoSEQ multiplex PCR; TCRdb's copy has only in-frame clones and leaves some out. This sample carries some 96,000 clones, around 69% of them seen once, and the ten largest clones take under 20%. V was pared by 0 bases and J by 4 bases, with 3 bases of the junction left unmatched. Germline-derived CDR1 and CDR2 are ENHRY and SYGVKD. The CDR3 sequence is 16 residues long. The table lists this clone with a few counts.

Sequencing was performed on PBMCs. The J gene is TRBJ1-3, the V gene TRBV10-3; 10 positions agree with TRBD1. The receptor's source is a woman aged 55-69 years in good health and CMV-seropositive. The CDR3, as DNA: TGTGCCATCAGTGAGTCAGGGACAGGGGTCGGAAACACCATATATTTT. Translating gives CAISESGTGVGNTIYF.